A single sample gave rise to the 32 T cell receptor beta chains below, sequenced in a study of blood T cell repertoires in COVID-19 (dated by TCRdb to 2020 to 2021). Receptor libraries were prepared by the immunoSEQ multiplex PCR assay. Sourced from immuneACCESS, this table was stored by TCRdb with only in-frame sequences that have V and J called. A share of the clones is absent; for the studies checked, an unresolved V gene accounts for under half, and the remainder has no known explanation. This sample gives tens of thousands of clones in total; about 80% of them show up just once. The ten largest clones take up roughly 13% of the sample. The sequenced sample consisted of peripheral blood. Receptors originate from a human donor in a cohort sampled during active COVID-19.

The chain employs TRBV5-1 and TRBJ2-1, with 9 positions matching TRBD1. V lost 2 bases to trimming and J lost 4 bases; unmatched junction nucleotides: 4. This CDR3 is 15 amino acids long. Germline V lookup: CDR1 SGHRS, CDR2 YFSETQ. In DNA form, the CDR3 reads TGCGCCAGCAGCTTTGACAGGGGGGAGTACAATGAGCAGTTCTTC. This sequence encodes CASSFDRGEYNEQFF.

This clone was counted once. The chain has TRBV2 and TRBJ2-3; 12 bases are a match to TRBD2. V trimming: 5 bases; J trimming: 5 bases; junction bases outside the gene matches: 5. Germline values: CDR1 SNHLY, CDR2 FYNNEI. The CDR3 extends over 15 amino acids. The DNA of the CDR3 is TGTGCCAGCAGTAACCTAGCGGGAGGGGGAGATACGCAGTATTTT. This sequence encodes CASSNLAGGGDTQYF. The full variable domain, in which reference TRBV2 and TRBJ2-3 provide the parts outside the CDR3, is EPEVTQTPSHQVTQMGQEVILRCVPISNHLYFYWYRQILGQKVEFLVSFYNNEISEKSEIFDDQFSVERPDGSNFTLKIRSTKLEDSAMYFCASSNLAGGGDTQYFGPGTRLTVL.

This chain connects TRBV5-4 to TRBJ1-2; D is uncertain. CDR3 length: 17 amino acids. V was clipped by 5 bases and J by 4 bases, with 24 bases between them. Germline assignment: CDR1 SGHNT and CDR2 YYREEE (reference sequence). CDR3 nucleotide sequence: TGTGCCAGCAGAGGCGGCAACGGTCCTGAATTTAGCTATGGCTACACCTTC. It translates to CASRGGNGPEFSYGYTF. The full variable domain, with the rest looked up from reference TRBV5-4 and TRBJ1-2, is ETGVTQSPTHLIKTRGQQVTLRCSSQSGHNTVSWYQQALGQGPQFIFQYYREEENGRGNFPPRFSGLQFPNYSSELNVNALELDDSALYLCASRGGNGPEFSYGYTFGSGTRLTVV.

The chain employs TRBV28 and TRBJ1-5; 9 bases match TRBD1. The CDR3 contains 14 residues. V trimming: 6 bases; J trimming: 7 bases; junction bases outside the gene matches: 7. CDR1 and CDR2 (germline): MDHEN, SYDVKM. The CDR3 nucleotides are TGTGCCAGCAGGCTACAGGGGGCAACACAGCCCCAGCATTTT. This codes for CASRLQGATQPQHF.

This clone was picked up one time. The chain combines TRBV16 with TRBJ2-7; 8 positions match TRBD1. The ends lost 4 bases at V and 4 bases at J; junction bases unmatched: 9. The CDR3 loop spans 15 amino acids. Germline V lookup: CDR1 KGHSY, CDR2 FQNENV. In DNA, the CDR3 is TGTGCCAGCAGCCCAATCCGACAGGGGCCTTACGAGCAGTACTTC. This encodes CASSPIRQGPYEQYF.

The CDR3 reads CATSDTTGLGQTTGELFF. The DNA of the CDR3 is TGTGCCACCAGTGACACCACAGGGTTAGGCCAAACCACCGGGGAGCTGTTTTTT. The chain couples TRBV24-1 to TRBJ2-2; a weak D match, TRBD1 (6 bases). Trimming left V 4 bases short and J 4 bases short, with 21 bases between. This CDR3 has 18 residues. CDR1 KGHDR and CDR2 SFDVKD come from the germline V gene.

The chain carries TRBV28 and TRBJ2-3, with D perhaps TRBD2 (6 bases). The V end was cut by 5 bases, the J end by 0 bases, with 18 bases between. The CDR3 extends over 17 amino acids. Looked up from germline, CDR1 is MDHEN and CDR2 is SYDVKM. This CDR3 is CASSPGWRGTSTDTQYF. The DNA for the CDR3 is TGTGCCAGCAGTCCCGGTTGGCGCGGGACTAGCACAGATACGCAGTATTTT.

This chain joins TRBV23-1 and TRBJ2-7; tentative D call: TRBD1 (5 bases). TRBV23-1 is treated as an ORF (open reading frame) with a function not yet certain. V gave up 0 bases and J gave up 5 bases, with 14 bases separating them. The CDR3 runs 15 residues. This CDR3 reads CASSQSQGSLDEQYF. As DNA, the CDR3 is TGCGCCAGCAGTCAATCGCAGGGTAGCTTAGACGAGCAGTACTTC.

This chain joins TRBV5-6 and TRBJ1-2, with D unclear. This CDR3 is built from 14 residues. The germline V gene has CDR1 SGHDT and CDR2 YYEEEE. The V end was cut by 3 bases, the J end by 10 bases, with 19 bases between. CDR3 residues: CASSSKRWVEHYTF. The CDR3 nucleotides read TGTGCCAGCAGCTCAAAGCGGTGGGTAGAGCACTACACCTTC.

The rearrangement links TRBV27 to TRBJ2-3; TRBD1 might be the D (5 bases). Trimming left V 2 bases short and J 4 bases short, with 13 bases between. CDR3 size: 15 residues. Per the germline V gene, CDR1 is MNHEY and CDR2 is SMNVEV (reference sequence). CDR3: CASSLQGSPADTQYF. CDR3 in DNA: TGTGCCAGCAGTTTACAGGGATCTCCGGCAGATACGCAGTATTTT.

V usage is TRBV27 and J usage is TRBJ1-3; TRBD1 aligns across 7 bases. The CDR3 has 15 amino acids. The germline V gene encodes CDR1 MNHEY and CDR2 SMNVEV (reference sequence). The junction had 7 bases not matched to a gene; V was cut back by 4 bases and J by 4 bases. CDR3 in DNA: TGTGCCAGCAGTTCCGCCGGGACAGTAGGAAACACCATATATTTT. It translates to CASSSAGTVGNTIYF.

The chain carries TRBV19 and TRBJ1-5; 9 bases line up with TRBD1. From germline, CDR1 is LNHDA and CDR2 SQIVND (reference sequence). Trimming cost V 6 bases and J 6 bases; bases outside gene matches: 9. CDR3 length: 15 residues. The CDR3 loop is CASSKYRGLGQPQHF. The CDR3, as DNA: TGTGCCAGTAGCAAATACAGGGGGCTGGGTCAGCCCCAGCATTTT.

The genes are TRBV11-3 and TRBJ2-1, with TRBD1 matching 9 bases. Germline V lookup: CDR1 SGHNT, CDR2 YENEEA. The ends lost 0 bases at V and 4 bases at J; junction bases unmatched: 4. There are 16 residues in the CDR3. CDR3 nucleotides: TGTGCCAGCAGCTTAGACGGGACAGGGTTTTACAATGAGCAGTTCTTC. This sequence encodes CASSLDGTGFYNEQFF.

The J gene is TRBJ1-6, the V gene TRBV5-4, with 12 bases that match TRBD1. Unmatched junction bases numbered 5, after V lost 0 bases and J lost 7 bases. CDR1 SGHNT and CDR2 YYREEE come from the germline V gene (reference sequence). This CDR3 region has 17 residues. The CDR3 here is CASSLGPGQGANSPLHF. CDR3 nucleotide sequence: TGTGCCAGCAGCTTGGGACCGGGACAGGGGGCAAATTCACCCCTCCACTTT.

This chain joins TRBV19 and TRBJ1-2; D is possibly TRBD1 (6 bases). With 7 bases removed from V and 6 bases from J, the gap between germline ends came to 12 bases. The CDR3 spans 12 residues. Germline-derived CDR1 and CDR2 are LNHDA and SQIVND (reference sequence). The CDR3 DNA sequence: TGTGCCAGTACCAAGACAGGTAATGGCTACACCTTC. Translation gives CASTKTGNGYTF.

The count of this clone is one. The V gene is TRBV15, the J gene TRBJ1-5; D unclear. The CDR3 has 13 amino acids. V was trimmed by 4 bases and J by 6 bases, leaving 10 bases between them. Germline CDR1 is LNHNV and CDR2 is YYDKDF (reference sequence). DNA for the CDR3: TGTGCCACCAGCATACAGTTCGGTCAGCCCCAGCATTTT. Amino acids: CATSIQFGQPQHF.

J is TRBJ2-2 and V is TRBV10-1; 7 bases are shared with TRBD2. The V and J ends lost 6 bases and 6 bases, in that order; junction bases with no gene match: 13. This CDR3 has 16 amino acids. Germline V CDR1 and CDR2: WNHNN, SYGVQD (reference sequence). CDR3 amino acids: CASRPGGRELAGELFF. The DNA of the CDR3 is TGCGCCAGCAGACCAGGAGGGCGGGAGTTGGCCGGGGAGCTGTTTTTT.

The genes are TRBV6-5 and TRBJ1-5; possible D gene TRBD1, 6 bases. Germline values: CDR1 MNHEY, CDR2 SVGAGI. This CDR3 has 15 residues. The germline V and J ends were trimmed by 6 bases and 1 base, with 13 bases remaining between them. The CDR3 loop reads CASRPQGLSNQPQHF. CDR3 nucleotide sequence: TGTGCCAGCAGACCACAGGGTCTAAGCAATCAGCCCCAGCATTTT.

The rearrangement links TRBV11-2 to TRBJ2-4; D possibly corresponds to TRBD2 (5 bases). The length of the CDR3 is 14 residues. The V gene lost 2 bases and the J gene lost 4 bases, with 9 bases spanning the gap. CDR1 SGHAT and CDR2 FQNNGV come from the germline V gene. The CDR3 sequence: CASSLTRRKNIQYF. The DNA for the CDR3 is TGTGCCAGCAGCTTAACTAGGAGAAAAAACATTCAGTACTTC.

This clone has only a few counts. The chain combines TRBV19 with TRBJ1-1, with no clear D. The CDR3 contains 12 residues. Germline values: CDR1 LNHDA, CDR2 SQIVND (reference sequence). Trimming stripped 5 bases from V and 1 base from J, with 5 bases between. The CDR3 here is CASSYTNTEAFF. The CDR3 region has the DNA TGTGCCAGTAGTTACACGAACACTGAAGCTTTCTTT. The whole variable domain, filled in from reference TRBV19 and TRBJ1-1, reads DGGITQSPKYLFRKEGQNVTLSCEQNLNHDAMYWYRQDPGQGLRLIYYSQIVNDFQKGDIAEGYSVSREKKESFPLTVTSAQKNPTAFYLCASSYTNTEAFFGQGTRLTVV.

The V and J genes are TRBV6-1 and TRBJ2-3; 7 nucleotides line up with TRBD2. Germline V gives CDR1 MNHNS, CDR2 SASEGT. V shed 1 base, J shed 0 bases, and the junction held 7 bases outside the gene matches. The CDR3 totals 17 residues. The CDR3 DNA reads TGTGCCAGCAGTGAAGGCTTGCTGGGGGGGAGCACAGATACGCAGTATTTT. It codes for CASSEGLLGGSTDTQYF.

A few counts support this clone. The V call is TRBV10-1, the J call TRBJ2-3; D may be TRBD2 (5 bases). Trimming shortened V by 9 bases and J by 6 bases, and 13 bases separated the two germline ends. There are 12 residues in the CDR3. From germline, CDR1 is WNHNN and CDR2 SYGVQD (reference sequence). CDR3 bases: TGCGCCAGTTTTGCCCCGGGGGATACGCAGTATTTT. Translating it yields CASFAPGDTQYF.

This chain connects TRBV10-3 to TRBJ2-2; tentatively, D is TRBD2 (5 bases). Trimming took 3 bases from V and 0 from J, leaving 11 bases between them. Germline-derived CDR1 and CDR2 are ENHRY and SYGVKD. This CDR3 has 16 residues. The chain's CDR3 is CAISDPRETNTGELFF. In DNA form, the CDR3 reads TGTGCCATCAGTGACCCCCGGGAAACGAACACCGGGGAGCTGTTTTTT.

J is TRBJ2-1 and V is TRBV15, with TRBD2 identical over 9 bases. Losses at the gene ends were 1 base for V and 5 bases for J; bases not matched to a gene: 9. The CDR3 contains 17 residues. Germline loops: CDR1 LNHNV, CDR2 YYDKDF (reference sequence). In DNA, the CDR3 is TGTGCCACCAGCAGAGGATTCGGCGGGGGGGCCCACAATGAGCAGTTCTTC. Translating gives CATSRGFGGGAHNEQFF.

This sequence joins TRBV4-1 and TRBJ1-1, with 8 nucleotides matching TRBD1. Germline V lookup: CDR1 MGHRA, CDR2 YSYEKL. After removal of 7 bases from V and 8 bases from J, the junction contained 9 bases not matched to a gene. The CDR3 has 13 residues. CDR3: CASKGPGQAEAFF. CDR3 DNA sequence: TGCGCCAGCAAAGGACCGGGACAGGCCGAAGCTTTCTTT.

CDR3: CASSVGQGDYGYTF. In DNA, the CDR3 is TGTGCCAGCAGCGTAGGACAGGGGGACTATGGCTACACCTTC. V and J are TRBV9 and TRBJ1-2; 9 bases align to TRBD1. V shed 0 bases and J 3 bases; nucleotides not matched to a gene: 0. The CDR3 is 14 amino acids. Germline lookup yields CDR1 SGDLS and CDR2 YYNGEE.

The chain couples TRBV29-1 to TRBJ1-2; 7 bases align to TRBD1. In germline, CDR1 is SQVTM, CDR2 ANQGSEA. V shed 5 bases and J 0 bases; nucleotides not matched to a gene: 9. CDR3 length equals 15 residues. As DNA, the CDR3 is TGCAGCGTTACCGGGACAGAAATTTCTAACTATGGCTACACCTTC. It is translated as CSVTGTEISNYGYTF.

This chain links TRBV27 with TRBJ2-1; D perhaps matches TRBD2 (6 bases). Trimming shortened V by 5 bases and J by 5 bases, and 13 bases separated the two germline ends. Per germline, CDR1 MNHEY and CDR2 SMNVEV (reference sequence). The CDR3 totals 14 residues. CDR3 region: CASSTTGTHNEQFF. CDR3 sequence (DNA): TGTGCCAGCAGTACCACCGGGACTCACAATGAGCAGTTCTTC.

In its sample, this clone was seen once. This rearrangement joins TRBV2 to TRBJ1-3; weak D call: TRBD1 (6 bases). The CDR3 has 14 amino acids. The V gene lost 7 bases and the J gene lost 3 bases, with 13 bases spanning the gap. Germline loops: CDR1 SNHLY, CDR2 FYNNEI. CDR3 loop: CASTYREGGNTIYF. DNA for the CDR3: TGTGCCAGCACCTACAGGGAGGGTGGAAACACCATATATTTT.

The chain carries TRBV15 and TRBJ1-6, with D unclear. Per germline, CDR1 LNHNV and CDR2 YYDKDF (reference sequence). The CDR3 sequence is 13 residues long. Trimming left V 5 bases short and J 7 bases short, with 9 bases between. The CDR3 sequence is CATSPTRNSPLHF. DNA of the CDR3: TGTGCCACCAGCCCCACCAGGAATTCACCCCTCCACTTT.

CDR3 DNA sequence: TGTGCCAGCAGCCAAGTGGTGCAGGGGAGAGGCAATGAGCAGTTCTTC. Its protein is CASSQVVQGRGNEQFF. V usage is TRBV3-1 (or the pseudogene TRBV3-2) and J usage is TRBJ2-1, with D tentatively TRBD1 (6 bases). Deletions cut 1 base from V and 6 bases from J, with 16 bases between. Germline CDR1 reads LGHDT; CDR2 reads YNNKEL (reference sequence). CDR3 size: 16 residues.

This chain links TRBV12-5 with TRBJ1-1; no reliable D call. Germline-derived CDR1 and CDR2 are LGHNT and FRNRAP. CDR3 length: 13 amino acids. V was pared by 2 bases and J by 5 bases, with 9 bases between. CDR3 coding DNA: TGTGCTAGTGGTTTGCGGGCGGGGACTGAAGCTTTCTTT. Translated: CASGLRAGTEAFF.